One and the same sample provided the 17 T cell receptor beta chains below, sequenced in a study of T cell clonotyping in hematopoietic cell transplantation. TCRdb keeps only in-frame clones here, not all; method: immunoSEQ multiplex PCR. The table lists roughly 80,000 clones, 90% to 97% of them singletons. Time point meaning: recipient sample about 28 days before transplant, after cytoreduction. Sequencing was performed on peripheral blood mononuclear cells, taken before stem cell transplant. These receptors were taken from a woman between 45 and 60 years old with acute myeloid leukemia. Some clones in this sample may be carry-over from other donors' samples.

The chain joins TRBV7-9 to TRBJ2-1; 10 bases are shared with TRBD2. There are 15 residues in the CDR3. J gave up 7 bases and V 5 bases, and 8 bases lay outside the gene matches. Germline values: CDR1 SEHNR, CDR2 FQNEAQ (reference sequence). The CDR3 here is CASSQGAGGSNEQFF. The CDR3 DNA follows: TGTGCCAGCAGCCAAGGAGCGGGGGGGTCTAATGAGCAGTTCTTC.

V usage is TRBV25-1 and J usage is TRBJ2-5; 13 bases agree with TRBD2. Per germline, CDR1 MGHDK and CDR2 SYGVNS. The V segment lost 3 bases and the J segment 5 bases; nucleotides outside the gene matches: 6. The CDR3 is made up of 16 amino acids. The CDR3 coding sequence is TGTGCCAGCAGTGAGTTACTAGCGGGGGGGACGGAGACCCAGTACTTC. Translating gives CASSELLAGGTETQYF.

The chain combines TRBV7-6 with TRBJ2-5; the match to TRBD2 covers 7 bases. The CDR3 totals 13 residues. The V and J ends lost 5 bases and 2 bases, in that order; junction bases with no gene match: 2. CDR1 is SGHVS, CDR2 FNYEAQ, per germline. For the CDR3, the DNA is TGTGCCAGCAGCACAGCGGGACAAGAGACCCAGTACTTC. It translates to CASSTAGQETQYF. Full variable domain (missing parts from reference TRBV7-6 and TRBJ2-5): GAGVSQSPRYKVTKRGQDVALRCDPISGHVSLYWYRQALGQGPEFLTYFNYEAQQDKSGLPNDRFSAERPEGSISTLTIQRTEQRDSAMYRCASSTAGQETQYFGPGTRLLVL.

The rearrangement links TRBV27 to TRBJ2-5, with D unresolved. CDR3 length: 13 residues. CDR1 MNHEY and CDR2 SMNVEV come from the germline V gene (reference sequence). The V end lost 4 bases, the J end lost 2 bases, and 8 bases lay between the germline ends. The CDR3: CASSSTLQETQYF. CDR3 bases: TGTGCCAGCAGTTCCACTTTGCAAGAGACCCAGTACTTC.

The genes are TRBV2 and TRBJ2-7, with 13 bases identical to TRBD2. Looked up from germline, CDR1 is SNHLY and CDR2 is FYNNEI. The CDR3 consists of 16 residues. J gave up 8 bases and V 8 bases, and 15 bases lay outside the gene matches. CDR3 in DNA: TGTGCCAGCGGATGGGAGACGGGACTAGCGGGAAGGAAGCAGTACTTC. The encoded protein is CASGWETGLAGRKQYF.

The chain joins TRBV18 to TRBJ2-5, with 8 bases aligning to TRBD2. With V trimmed by 8 bases and J by 5 bases, 10 bases remained unmatched. The CDR3 extends over 14 amino acids. Germline assignment: CDR1 KGHSH and CDR2 LQKENI. The CDR3 nucleotides are TGTGCCAGCGCGTTGGCGGGAGGCCGGGAGACCCAGTACTTC. Residues: CASALAGGRETQYF.

The CDR3 bases are TGTGCCAGCAGCTTAGGAGGGACAGGGAGCAACTATGGCTACACCTTC. It encodes CASSLGGTGSNYGYTF. This chain uses TRBV7-2 with TRBJ1-2; 9 nucleotides agree with TRBD1. The V gene end was trimmed by 1 base and the J gene end by 2 bases; junction bases not matched to a gene: 5. This CDR3 has 16 amino acids. Germline-derived CDR1 and CDR2 are SGHTA and FQGNSA. Filled out from reference TRBV7-2 and TRBJ1-2, the complete variable domain reads GAGVSQSPSNKVTEKGKDVELRCDPISGHTALYWYRQSLGQGLEFLIYFQGNSAPDKSGLPSDRFSAERTGGSVSTLTIQRTQQEDSAVYLCASSLGGTGSNYGYTFGSGTRLTVV.

This clone was counted once. The chain uses TRBV30 and TRBJ1-4, with TRBD1 identical over 9 bases. Germline V gene lookup returns CDR1 GTSNPN and CDR2 SVGIG (reference sequence). The CDR3 has 13 residues. V lost 5 bases and J lost 11; bases outside the gene matches: 9. CDR3 in amino acids: CAWGQGRWKKLFF. CDR3 nucleotides: TGTGCCTGGGGACAGGGGAGGTGGAAGAAACTGTTTTTT.

The V call is TRBV7-6, the J call TRBJ1-4, with a weak D call TRBD1 (5 bases). CDR1 is SGHVS, CDR2 FNYEAQ, per germline. Trimming shortened V by 0 bases and J by 4 bases, and 9 bases separated the two germline ends. The CDR3 is 15 amino acids. This CDR3 is CASSLAPGFNEKLFF. CDR3 DNA: TGTGCCAGCAGCTTAGCTCCAGGGTTTAATGAAAAACTGTTTTTT.

The rearrangement joins TRBV5-1 to TRBJ2-2, with D perhaps matching TRBD1 or TRBD2 (5 bases each). The V gene lost 4 bases and the J gene lost 5 bases, with 15 bases spanning the gap. Germline CDR1 is SGHRS and CDR2 is YFSETQ. The CDR3 is 15 amino acids. The CDR3 DNA follows: TGCGCCAGCAGCCGGGACCCAGGAACGACCGGGGAGCTGTTTTTT. It is translated as CASSRDPGTTGELFF.

The rearrangement joins TRBV27 to TRBJ2-7; TRBD1 is a possible D gene (5 bases). The CDR3 is 13 residues long. V was pared by 5 bases and J by 0 bases, with 8 bases between. The V gene's germline CDR1 is MNHEY and CDR2 SMNVEV (reference sequence). CDR3 sequence: CASSRQFSYEQYF. The CDR3, as DNA: TGTGCCAGCAGTCGACAGTTCTCCTACGAGCAGTACTTC.

This clone was recorded once. The chain uses TRBV6-1 and TRBJ2-2; D gene ambiguous. The CDR3 covers 14 residues. V was trimmed by 4 bases and J by 2 bases, leaving 8 bases between them. Germline V lookup: CDR1 MNHNS, CDR2 SASEGT. In DNA form, the CDR3 reads TGTGCCAGCAGTGTCCAAGTTAACACCGGGGAGCTGTTTTTT. This sequence encodes CASSVQVNTGELFF.

The J gene is TRBJ1-2, the V gene TRBV9; weak D call: TRBD1 (5 bases). CDR3 length equals 12 residues. From germline, CDR1 is SGDLS and CDR2 YYNGEE. The germline V and J ends were trimmed by 3 bases and 5 bases, with 8 bases remaining between them. The CDR3 spells CASSAQGYGYTF. CDR3 in DNA: TGTGCCAGCAGCGCGCAGGGTTATGGCTACACCTTC.

This clone was recorded once. This chain connects TRBV19 to TRBJ2-7; D unresolved. The V end was cut by 3 bases, the J end by 7 bases, with 10 bases between. CDR1 and CDR2 (germline): LNHDA, SQIVND (reference sequence). This CDR3 region has 12 residues. The CDR3 DNA follows: TGTGCCAGTAGTATGGTCGCAGGAGAGCAGTACTTC. This gives the protein CASSMVAGEQYF. Using reference TRBV19 and TRBJ2-7 for the parts outside the CDR3, the full variable domain is DGGITQSPKYLFRKEGQNVTLSCEQNLNHDAMYWYRQDPGQGLRLIYYSQIVNDFQKGDIAEGYSVSREKKESFPLTVTSAQKNPTAFYLCASSMVAGEQYFGPGTRLTVT.

V and J are TRBV30 and TRBJ1-2; D gene ambiguous. V gave up 3 bases and J gave up 4 bases, with 12 bases separating them. The CDR3 consists of 13 residues. The germline gives CDR1 GTSNPN, CDR2 SVGIG (reference sequence). In nucleotides, the CDR3 is TGTGCCTGGAGCGTAACACAAATCTATGGCTACACCTTC. Its translation: CAWSVTQIYGYTF.

The gene calls are TRBV19 and TRBJ1-2; tentatively, D is TRBD1 (6 bases). The CDR3 contains 15 residues. V lost 5 bases and J 1 base, leaving 14 bases between the germline ends. From germline, CDR1 is LNHDA and CDR2 SQIVND (reference sequence). The DNA for the CDR3 is TGTGCCAGTAGTGCGGACAGCAACAATAACTATGGCTACACCTTC. Amino acids: CASSADSNNNYGYTF.

The chain joins TRBV27 to TRBJ1-5; no clear D. Germline CDR1 MNHEY, CDR2 SMNVEV (reference sequence). There are 13 residues in the CDR3. The ends were cut back, 5 bases at V and 15 bases at J, with 20 bases in the middle. CDR3 sequence: CASSPNRGSGLHF. The CDR3 DNA sequence: TGTGCCAGCAGTCCCAATCGTGGATCTGGCTTGCATTTT.